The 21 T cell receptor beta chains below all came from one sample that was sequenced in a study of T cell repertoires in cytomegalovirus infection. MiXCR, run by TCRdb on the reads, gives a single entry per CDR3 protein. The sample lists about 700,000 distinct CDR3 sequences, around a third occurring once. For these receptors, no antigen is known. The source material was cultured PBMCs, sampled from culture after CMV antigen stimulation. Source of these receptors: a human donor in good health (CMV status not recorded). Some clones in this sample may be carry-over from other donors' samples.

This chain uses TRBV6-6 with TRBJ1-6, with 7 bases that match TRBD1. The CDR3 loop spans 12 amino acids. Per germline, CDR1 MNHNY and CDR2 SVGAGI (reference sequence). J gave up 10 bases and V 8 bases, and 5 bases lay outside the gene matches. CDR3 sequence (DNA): TGTGCCAGCTCAACAGGGGACTCACCCCTCCACTTT. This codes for CASSTGDSPLHF.

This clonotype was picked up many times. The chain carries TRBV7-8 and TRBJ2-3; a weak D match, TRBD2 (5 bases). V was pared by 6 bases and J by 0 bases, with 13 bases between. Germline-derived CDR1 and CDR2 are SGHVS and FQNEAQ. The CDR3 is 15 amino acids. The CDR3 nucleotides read TGTGCCAGCAGACCCTTAGCGTTGAGCACAGATACGCAGTATTTT. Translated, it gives CASRPLALSTDTQYF.

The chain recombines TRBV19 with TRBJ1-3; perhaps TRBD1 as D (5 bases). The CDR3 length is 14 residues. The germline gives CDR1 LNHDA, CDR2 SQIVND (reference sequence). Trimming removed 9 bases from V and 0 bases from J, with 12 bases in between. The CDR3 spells CASAQDHSGNTIYF. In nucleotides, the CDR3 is TGTGCCAGCGCACAGGATCACTCTGGAAACACCATATATTTT. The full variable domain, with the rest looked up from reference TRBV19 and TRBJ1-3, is DGGITQSPKYLFRKEGQNVTLSCEQNLNHDAMYWYRQDPGQGLRLIYYSQIVNDFQKGDIAEGYSVSREKKESFPLTVTSAQKNPTAFYLCASAQDHSGNTIYFGEGSWLTVV.

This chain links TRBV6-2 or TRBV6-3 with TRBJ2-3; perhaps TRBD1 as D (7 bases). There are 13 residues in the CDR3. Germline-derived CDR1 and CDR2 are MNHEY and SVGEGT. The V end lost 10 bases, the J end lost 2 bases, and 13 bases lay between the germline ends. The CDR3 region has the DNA TGTGCCACCAGGGGGGCCCTCACAGATACGCAGTATTTT. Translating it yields CATRGALTDTQYF.

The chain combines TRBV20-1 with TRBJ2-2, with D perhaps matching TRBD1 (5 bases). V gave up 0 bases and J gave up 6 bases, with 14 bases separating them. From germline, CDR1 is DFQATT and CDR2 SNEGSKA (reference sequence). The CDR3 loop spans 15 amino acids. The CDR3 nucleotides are TGCAGTGCTAGAGATAGCAGGGTCGACGCCGGGGAGCTGTTTTTT. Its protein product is CSARDSRVDAGELFF.

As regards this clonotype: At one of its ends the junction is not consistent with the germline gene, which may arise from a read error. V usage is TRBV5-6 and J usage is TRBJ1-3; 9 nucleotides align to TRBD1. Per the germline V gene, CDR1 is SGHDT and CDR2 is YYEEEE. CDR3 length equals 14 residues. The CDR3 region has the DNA TGTGCCGGCAGCGGGACAGGGCGGGGAAACACCATATATTTT. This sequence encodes CAGSGTGRGNTIYF.

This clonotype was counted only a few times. Here the CDR3 reads CASSLTGGIYGYTF. CDR3 sequence (DNA): TGTGCCAGCAGCTTAACAGGGGGAATTTACGGCTACACCTTC. V gene TRBV7-9 combines with J gene TRBJ1-2; 8 positions match TRBD1. The CDR3 sequence is 14 residues long. The germline V gene encodes CDR1 SEHNR and CDR2 FQNEAQ (reference sequence). J lost 8 bases, V lost 2 bases, and 7 bases had no gene match.

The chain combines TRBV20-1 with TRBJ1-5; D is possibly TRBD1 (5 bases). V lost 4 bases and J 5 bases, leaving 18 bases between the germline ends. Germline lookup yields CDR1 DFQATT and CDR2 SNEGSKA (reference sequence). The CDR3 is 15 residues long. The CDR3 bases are TGCAGTGCTACCCCCTTCGGGCTCAGGGATCAGCCCCAGCATTTT. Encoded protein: CSATPFGLRDQPQHF.

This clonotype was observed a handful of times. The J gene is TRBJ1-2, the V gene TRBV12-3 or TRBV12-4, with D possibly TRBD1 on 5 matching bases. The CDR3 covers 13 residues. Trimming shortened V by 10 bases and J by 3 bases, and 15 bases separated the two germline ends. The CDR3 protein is CAIFGGRHYGYTF. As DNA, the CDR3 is TGTGCCATCTTCGGGGGTAGGCACTATGGCTACACCTTC.

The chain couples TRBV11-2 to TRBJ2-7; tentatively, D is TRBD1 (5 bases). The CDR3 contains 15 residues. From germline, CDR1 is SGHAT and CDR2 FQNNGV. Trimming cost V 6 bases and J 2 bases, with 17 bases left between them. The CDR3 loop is CASSPAPGKTYEQYF. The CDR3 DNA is TGTGCCAGCAGTCCTGCCCCAGGGAAAACCTACGAGCAGTACTTC.

This chain's CDR3 is CSVGWTAYEQYF. The CDR3, as DNA: TGCAGCGTTGGTTGGACAGCCTACGAGCAGTACTTC. This sequence joins TRBV29-1 and TRBJ2-7, with D perhaps matching TRBD1 (6 bases). From germline, CDR1 is SQVTM and CDR2 ANQGSEA. Deletions cut 4 bases from V and 2 bases from J, with 9 bases between. This CDR3 has 12 residues.

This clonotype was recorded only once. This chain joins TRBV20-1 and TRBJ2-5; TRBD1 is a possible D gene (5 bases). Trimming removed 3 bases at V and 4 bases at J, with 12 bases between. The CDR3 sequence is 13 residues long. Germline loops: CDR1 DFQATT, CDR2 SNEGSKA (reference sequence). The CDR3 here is CSASRTRGETQYF. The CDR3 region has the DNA TGCAGTGCTAGCCGGACAAGGGGAGAGACCCAGTACTTC.

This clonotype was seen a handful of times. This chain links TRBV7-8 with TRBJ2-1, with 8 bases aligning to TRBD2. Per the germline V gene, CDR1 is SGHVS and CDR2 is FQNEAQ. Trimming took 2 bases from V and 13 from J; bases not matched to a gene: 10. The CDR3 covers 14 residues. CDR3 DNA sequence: TGTGCCAGCAGCTTACTAGCCTCGGGAGGGGTTCAGTTCTTC. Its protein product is CASSLLASGGVQFF.

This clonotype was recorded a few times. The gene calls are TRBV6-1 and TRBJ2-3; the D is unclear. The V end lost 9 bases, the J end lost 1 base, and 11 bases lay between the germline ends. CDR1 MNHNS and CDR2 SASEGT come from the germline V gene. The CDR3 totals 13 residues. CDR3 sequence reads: CASLKGGTDTQYF. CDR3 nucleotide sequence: TGTGCCAGTTTAAAAGGCGGCACAGATACGCAGTATTTT.

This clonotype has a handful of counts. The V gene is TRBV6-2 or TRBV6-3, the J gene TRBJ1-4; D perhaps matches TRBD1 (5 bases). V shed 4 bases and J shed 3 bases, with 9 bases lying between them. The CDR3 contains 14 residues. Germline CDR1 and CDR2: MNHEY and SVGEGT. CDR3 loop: CASSSQGSNEKLFF. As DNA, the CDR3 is TGTGCCAGCAGTTCCCAGGGTTCTAATGAAAAACTGTTTTTT.

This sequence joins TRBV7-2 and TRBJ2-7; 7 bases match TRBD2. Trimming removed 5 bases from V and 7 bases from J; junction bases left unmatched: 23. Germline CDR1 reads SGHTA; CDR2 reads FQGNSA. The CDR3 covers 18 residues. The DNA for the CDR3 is TGTGCCAGCAGCCCCGGACTGTGGGAGGGGACCAGATGGAGGGAGCAGTACTTC. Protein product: CASSPGLWEGTRWREQYF.

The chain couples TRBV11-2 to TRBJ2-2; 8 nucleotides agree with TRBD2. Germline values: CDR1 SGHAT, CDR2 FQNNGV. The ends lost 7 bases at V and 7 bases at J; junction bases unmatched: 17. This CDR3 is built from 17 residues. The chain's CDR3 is CASTRTAGRAPHGELFF. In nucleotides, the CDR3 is TGTGCCAGCACCCGAACGGCCGGGAGGGCCCCCCACGGGGAGCTGTTTTTT.

CDR3 sequence: CASTPRVGAFGANVLTF. The CDR3 nucleotides are TGTGCCAGCACCCCCCGGGTGGGCGCGTTCGGGGCCAACGTCCTGACTTTC. The genes are TRBV5-5 and TRBJ2-6; unclear D gene. Germline loops: CDR1 SGHKS, CDR2 YYEKEE (reference sequence). The ends were cut back, 6 bases at V and 4 bases at J, with 20 bases in the middle. This CDR3 is built from 17 residues.

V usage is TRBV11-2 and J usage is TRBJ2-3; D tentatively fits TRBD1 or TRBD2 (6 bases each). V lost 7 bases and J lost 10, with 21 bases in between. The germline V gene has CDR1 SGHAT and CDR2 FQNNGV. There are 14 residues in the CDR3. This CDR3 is CASNPGGRRLAQYF. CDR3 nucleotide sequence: TGTGCCAGCAACCCCGGGGGCCGGAGGTTAGCGCAGTATTTT. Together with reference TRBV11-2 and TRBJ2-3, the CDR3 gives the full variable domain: EAGVAQSPRYKIIEKRQSVAFWCNPISGHATLYWYQQILGQGPKLLIQFQNNGVVDDSQLPKDRFSAERLKGVDSTLKIQPAKLEDSAVYLCASNPGGRRLAQYFGPGTRLTVL.

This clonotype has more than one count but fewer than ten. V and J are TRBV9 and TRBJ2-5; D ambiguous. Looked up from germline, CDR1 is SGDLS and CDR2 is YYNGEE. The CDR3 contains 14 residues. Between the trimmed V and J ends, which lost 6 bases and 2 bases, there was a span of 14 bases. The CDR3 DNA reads TGTGCCAGCAAAGGCGCCAGGAAACAAGAGACCCAGTACTTC. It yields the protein CASKGARKQETQYF.

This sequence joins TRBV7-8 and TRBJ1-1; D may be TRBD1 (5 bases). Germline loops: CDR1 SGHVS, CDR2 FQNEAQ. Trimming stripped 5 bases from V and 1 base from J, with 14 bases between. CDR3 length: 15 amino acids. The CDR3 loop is CASSPGGGGNTEAFF. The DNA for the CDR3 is TGTGCCAGCAGCCCGGGGGGGGGAGGGAACACTGAAGCTTTCTTT.